The 28 T cell receptor beta chains listed next were all sequenced from one sample in a study of shared clonotypes between healthy human individuals. Profiled with immunoSEQ multiplex PCR; TCRdb holds only in-frame clones, not every one. The sample holds roughly 2.2 million clones, 92% seen once. Sequenced sample: naive CD4+ T cells from PBMCs. Subset reported: CD45RA+ positively selected. The receptor set was obtained from a man between 18 and 35 years old in good health. Some clones in this sample may be carry-over from other donors' samples.

As to this clone: Other DNA sequences in the same sample also yield this CDR3. The chain employs TRBV28 and TRBJ2-5; D not resolved. CDR1 and CDR2 (germline): MDHEN, SYDVKM. There are 14 residues in the CDR3. Trimming stripped 1 base from V and 1 base from J, with 7 bases between. The chain's CDR3 is CASSLSGAQETQYF. Written as DNA, the CDR3 is TGTGCCAGCAGTTTATCGGGTGCCCAAGAGACCCAGTACTTC.

V is TRBV7-9 and J is TRBJ2-1; maybe TRBD1 (5 bases). Germline CDR1 reads SEHNR; CDR2 reads FQNEAQ (reference sequence). V lost 5 bases to trimming and J lost 0 bases, with 17 bases between them. This CDR3 is 17 amino acids long. The CDR3 nucleotides are TGTGCCAGCAGCCCCGGCAGGGTATGGTTCTCCTACAATGAGCAGTTCTTC. It translates to CASSPGRVWFSYNEQFF.

The chain couples TRBV5-6 to TRBJ2-5; 8 bases match TRBD2. Trimming took 1 base from V and 0 from J; bases not matched to a gene: 2. The V gene's germline CDR1 is SGHDT and CDR2 YYEEEE. This CDR3 region has 15 residues. CDR3 in DNA: TGTGCCAGCAGCTTGCGGGAGGGATACCAAGAGACCCAGTACTTC. Amino acid sequence: CASSLREGYQETQYF. Variable domain in full (rest from reference TRBV5-6 and TRBJ2-5): DAGVTQSPTHLIKTRGQQVTLRCSPKSGHDTVSWYQQALGQGPQFIFQYYEEEERQRGNFPDRFSGHQFPNYSSELNVNALLLGDSALYLCASSLREGYQETQYFGPGTRLLVL.

The chain recombines TRBV19 with TRBJ2-6; D possibly corresponds to TRBD2 (5 bases). Between the trimmed V and J ends, which lost 8 bases and 0 bases, there was a span of 14 bases. The CDR3 contains 16 residues. Germline V CDR1 and CDR2: LNHDA, SQIVND (reference sequence). CDR3 DNA: TGTGCCAGTTCCCGGGAAATTCACTCTGGGGCCAACGTCCTGACTTTC. Its translation: CASSREIHSGANVLTF.

The chain combines TRBV5-6 with TRBJ1-2, with D uncertain. Germline loops: CDR1 SGHDT, CDR2 YYEEEE. The CDR3 consists of 14 residues. V lost 1 base, J lost 5 bases, and 12 bases lay in between. The DNA of the CDR3 is TGTGCCAGCAGCTTGACTAGGGCGAATTATGGCTACACCTTC. This gives the protein CASSLTRANYGYTF.

This rearrangement joins TRBV4-3 to TRBJ2-1; possibly TRBD2 for D (6 bases). Germline-derived CDR1 and CDR2 are LGHNA and YSLEER. The CDR3 is made up of 15 amino acids. V lost 3 bases, J lost 6 bases, and 15 bases lay in between. The CDR3 region has the DNA TGCGCCAGCAGCCAGACTAATCTGGGGGGCAATGAGCAGTTCTTC. It specifies CASSQTNLGGNEQFF.

The rearrangement links TRBV6-1 to TRBJ1-5; no reliable D call. The length of the CDR3 is 13 residues. CDR1 is MNHNS, CDR2 SASEGT, per germline. V lost 7 bases, J lost 2 bases, and 9 bases lay in between. The chain's CDR3 is CASTMKGNQPQHF. CDR3 coding DNA: TGTGCCAGCACCATGAAGGGCAATCAGCCCCAGCATTTT.

This clone came up once. The gene calls are TRBV19 and TRBJ2-6, with TRBD1 matching over 7 bases. The ends lost 4 bases at V and 2 bases at J; junction bases unmatched: 2. The germline gives CDR1 LNHDA, CDR2 SQIVND (reference sequence). This CDR3 region has 15 residues. The CDR3 here is CASSSDRAGANVLTF. For the CDR3, the DNA is TGTGCCAGTAGTAGCGACAGGGCTGGGGCCAACGTCCTGACTTTC.

Of note for this clone: The same CDR3 arises from other DNA sequences in this sample as well. This chain connects TRBV10-3 to TRBJ1-1, with 8 bases that match TRBD1. CDR1 and CDR2 from the germline V gene are ENHRY and SYGVKD. Losses at the gene ends were 7 bases for V and 2 bases for J; bases not matched to a gene: 3. The CDR3 sequence is 13 residues long. CDR3: CAITDRGNTEAFF. Here the CDR3 DNA reads TGTGCCATCACCGACAGGGGCAACACTGAAGCTTTCTTT.

As to this clone: The same CDR3 also results from other DNA sequences found in this sample. This chain uses TRBV19 with TRBJ1-2; TRBD1 might be the D (6 bases). Germline-derived CDR1 and CDR2 are LNHDA and SQIVND (reference sequence). The CDR3 loop spans 13 amino acids. Trimming left V 3 bases short and J 2 bases short, with 7 bases between. CDR3 coding DNA: TGTGCCAGTAGTATGGACAGAAACTATGGCTACACCTTC. Its translation is CASSMDRNYGYTF. The variable domain in full, completed from reference TRBV19 and TRBJ1-2, reads DGGITQSPKYLFRKEGQNVTLSCEQNLNHDAMYWYRQDPGQGLRLIYYSQIVNDFQKGDIAEGYSVSREKKESFPLTVTSAQKNPTAFYLCASSMDRNYGYTFGSGTRLTVV.

J is TRBJ2-3 and V is TRBV19, with TRBD2 identical over 8 bases. The germline V gene has CDR1 LNHDA and CDR2 SQIVND (reference sequence). The CDR3 totals 16 residues. The V segment lost 4 bases and the J segment 3 bases; nucleotides outside the gene matches: 9. CDR3 sequence: CASSRDSGTKTDTQYF. The CDR3 bases are TGTGCCAGTAGTAGGGATAGCGGGACTAAAACAGATACGCAGTATTTT. The entire variable domain, with the rest obtained from reference TRBV19 and TRBJ2-3, is as follows: DGGITQSPKYLFRKEGQNVTLSCEQNLNHDAMYWYRQDPGQGLRLIYYSQIVNDFQKGDIAEGYSVSREKKESFPLTVTSAQKNPTAFYLCASSRDSGTKTDTQYFGPGTRLTVL.

The V call is TRBV5-1, the J call TRBJ1-2, with D possibly being TRBD1 (5 bases). Germline V CDR1 and CDR2: SGHRS, YFSETQ. V gave up 7 bases and J gave up 8 bases, with 15 bases separating them. This CDR3 has 12 amino acids. The CDR3 DNA is TGCGCCAGCGGTGGGGGAGAGGAAGGCTACACCTTC. Its protein is CASGGGEEGYTF. Using reference TRBV5-1 and TRBJ1-2 for the parts outside the CDR3, the full variable domain is KAGVTQTPRYLIKTRGQQVTLSCSPISGHRSVSWYQQTPGQGLQFLFEYFSETQRNKGNFPGRFSGRQFSNSRSEMNVSTLELGDSALYLCASGGGEEGYTFGSGTRLTVV.

This sequence joins TRBV5-4 and TRBJ2-1; D might be TRBD2 (6 bases). V lost 3 bases and J lost 9, with 19 bases in between. This CDR3 contains 15 residues. Looked up from germline, CDR1 is SGHNT and CDR2 is YYREEE (reference sequence). Here the CDR3 DNA reads TGTGCCAGCAGCTACCCTTTGGGCGGGACGAGTGAGCAGTTCTTC. It specifies CASSYPLGGTSEQFF.

The V gene is TRBV28, the J gene TRBJ2-7; D call uncertain. The V end lost 1 base, the J end lost 0 bases, and 13 bases lay between the germline ends. CDR3 size: 16 residues. Germline CDR1 MDHEN, CDR2 SYDVKM. The CDR3 is CASSLFQKTSSYEQYF. For the CDR3, the DNA is TGTGCCAGCAGTTTATTCCAGAAAACGAGCTCCTACGAGCAGTACTTC.

J is TRBJ1-1 and V is TRBV9; 8 bases align to TRBD1. The CDR3 is 15 residues long. Germline V gene sequence: CDR1 SGDLS, CDR2 YYNGEE. Losses at the gene ends were 2 bases for V and 4 bases for J; bases not matched to a gene: 7. The CDR3 loop reads CASSVPPDRATEAFF. The CDR3 nucleotides are TGTGCCAGCAGCGTGCCGCCGGACAGGGCCACTGAAGCTTTCTTT.

The chain employs TRBV7-8 and TRBJ2-1; TRBD2 agrees at 8 bases. The V and J ends lost 8 bases and 3 bases, in that order; junction bases with no gene match: 6. This CDR3 has 14 residues. Germline CDR1 and CDR2: SGHVS and FQNEAQ. The CDR3 sequence: CASGSGSYYNEQFF. The CDR3 DNA is TGTGCCAGCGGCAGCGGGAGTTACTACAATGAGCAGTTCTTC.

This clone is a singleton in its sample. The chain joins TRBV5-4 to TRBJ2-3; TRBD1 aligns across 7 bases. Germline assignment: CDR1 SGHNT and CDR2 YYREEE (reference sequence). With 4 bases clipped from V and 4 bases from J, the junction kept 9 bases outside the gene matches. This CDR3 spans 15 amino acids. This chain's CDR3 is CASSREGAPSDTQYF. CDR3 nucleotide sequence: TGTGCCAGCAGCCGCGAGGGGGCCCCATCAGATACGCAGTATTTT.

V usage is TRBV9 and J usage is TRBJ1-5, with D unclear. V lost 1 base and J lost 0, with 8 bases in between. There are 15 residues in the CDR3. Germline CDR1 reads SGDLS; CDR2 reads YYNGEE. The CDR3 nucleotides are TGTGCCAGCAGCGTATCAGATGGTAGCAATCAGCCCCAGCATTTT. Amino acid sequence: CASSVSDGSNQPQHF.

This chain joins TRBV28 and TRBJ1-2; 7 positions match TRBD1. This CDR3 has 16 amino acids. J gave up 4 bases and V 4 bases, and 12 bases lay outside the gene matches. Germline V gene lookup returns CDR1 MDHEN and CDR2 SYDVKM. CDR3 DNA sequence: TGTGCCAGCAGTTCCCCGCGACAGGGCGAGGGCTATGGCTACACCTTC. This codes for CASSSPRQGEGYGYTF.

This clone was counted a single time. The chain employs TRBV19 and TRBJ2-3; 9 nucleotides agree with TRBD2. The ends lost 5 bases at V and 4 bases at J; junction bases unmatched: 7. The germline V gene encodes CDR1 LNHDA and CDR2 SQIVND (reference sequence). The CDR3 spans 15 residues. Here the CDR3 reads CASSLLAGNPDTQYF. The CDR3, as DNA: TGTGCCAGTAGTCTTCTAGCGGGGAACCCAGATACGCAGTATTTT.

For this clone: Other DNA sequences in the sample encode the same CDR3. The chain is built from TRBV28 and TRBJ2-7; 7 positions match TRBD1. Germline V gives CDR1 MDHEN, CDR2 SYDVKM. There are 14 residues in the CDR3. J gave up 3 bases and V 2 bases, and 4 bases lay outside the gene matches. CDR3 in amino acids: CASSLPGTDYEQYF. CDR3 in DNA: TGTGCCAGCAGTTTACCCGGGACAGACTACGAGCAGTACTTC.

The chain couples TRBV4-2 to TRBJ2-7; D might be TRBD2 (6 bases). Germline CDR1 reads LGHNA; CDR2 reads YNFKEQ. The CDR3 runs to 16 residues. V gave up 0 bases and J gave up 1 base, with 13 bases separating them. The CDR3 here is CASSQDITGESYEQYF. CDR3 nucleotide sequence: TGTGCCAGCAGCCAAGATATAACGGGAGAGTCCTACGAGCAGTACTTC.

In its sample, this clone was seen once. The chain recombines TRBV6-1 with TRBJ2-1, with 7 nucleotides matching TRBD2. Germline CDR1 and CDR2: MNHNS and SASEGT. The CDR3 sequence is 13 residues long. The junction had 2 bases not matched to a gene; V was cut back by 4 bases and J by 5 bases. CDR3: CASSGSGNNEQFF. The CDR3 nucleotides read TGTGCCAGCAGTGGCAGCGGGAACAATGAGCAGTTCTTC.

The chain couples TRBV6-4 to TRBJ2-5; 8 bases are shared with TRBD1. Matching the DNA end better, TRBJ2-7 makes the J call doubtful. CDR1 is MRHNA, CDR2 SNTAGT, per germline. CDR3 length equals 14 residues. The DNA of the CDR3 is TGTGCCAGCAGGACCGGGACAGGACTGGACGAGCAGTACTTC. Protein: CASRTGTGLDEQYF.

This clone was detected once. The rearrangement uses TRBV30 and TRBJ1-1, with D hard to call. Germline CDR1 GTSNPN, CDR2 SVGIG (reference sequence). V lost 4 bases to trimming and J lost 4 bases, with 10 bases between them. This CDR3 region has 12 residues. CDR3 sequence: CAWNKGSTEAFF. The CDR3 bases are TGTGCCTGGAATAAGGGCAGCACTGAAGCTTTCTTT. Variable domain in full (rest from reference TRBV30 and TRBJ1-1): SQTIHQWPATLVQPVGSPLSLECTVEGTSNPNLYWYRQAAGRGLQLLFYSVGIGQISSEVPQNLSASRPQDRQFILSSKKLLLSDSGFYLCAWNKGSTEAFFGQGTRLTVV.

V and J are TRBV28 and TRBJ2-5, with unresolved D. The length of the CDR3 is 17 residues. Germline CDR1 and CDR2: MDHEN and SYDVKM. V lost 5 bases to trimming and J lost 5 bases, with 24 bases between them. In DNA form, the CDR3 reads TGTGCCAGCAGTCTAAACCCGATGATGGGCCGGTCGGAGACCCAGTACTTC. This translates into CASSLNPMMGRSETQYF.

J is TRBJ2-6 and V is TRBV19, with 8 bases matching TRBD1. J lost 0 bases, V lost 5 bases, and 6 bases had no gene match. Germline V gene data show CDR1 as LNHDA and CDR2 as SQIVND (reference sequence). There are 17 residues in the CDR3. CDR3 sequence reads: CASSPGDRSSGANVLTF. The CDR3 nucleotides are TGTGCCAGTAGTCCAGGGGACAGGAGCTCTGGGGCCAACGTCCTGACTTTC.

The V call is TRBV25-1, the J call TRBJ2-3; D gene uncertain. Trimming stripped 6 bases from V and 6 bases from J, with 7 bases between. This CDR3 has 11 residues. From germline, CDR1 is MGHDK and CDR2 SYGVNS. CDR3 region: CASSVRDTQYF. In DNA, the CDR3 is TGTGCCAGCAGCGTCCGGGATACGCAGTATTTT.